The rows below give T cell receptor beta chains drawn from one sample of a study of blood T cell repertoires in COVID-19. Data came from immunoSEQ multiplex PCR; TCRdb stores just in-frame clones and leaves some out. The profile shows about 42,000 clones, almost 80% of them singletons. Sequenced material: peripheral blood. The source is a woman aged 80 or over with acute or convalescent COVID-19. Both conserved end residues are part of each CDR3. D genes are given only for firm matches. Size is stated for part of the rows, as once, few or many counts, or as a class when the clone is expanded.

clone size,CDR3 length,V gene,D gene,J gene,CDR3 DNA,CDR3 protein
-,15,TRBV6-5,TRBD2,TRBJ2-2,TGTGCCAGCTATCGGACTAGCGGGAGAACCGGGGAGCTGTTTTTT,CASYRTSGRTGELFF
-,18,TRBV9,TRBD1,TRBJ2-6,TGTGCCAGCAGCGCCCGAGGACAGGGGTCCTATTTGGCCAACGTCCTGACTTTC,CASSARGQGSYLANVLTF
-,14,TRBV18,-,TRBJ2-7,TGTGCCAGCTCACCCGCGGAGGGGGCGACCGAGCAGTACTTC,CASSPAEGATEQYF
-,15,TRBV5-1,TRBD2,TRBJ2-5,TGCGCCAGCAGCTTAGCGACTAGCGCCCAAGAGACCCAGTACTTC,CASSLATSAQETQYF
-,13,TRBV24-1,-,TRBJ2-5,TGTGCCACCAGTGCCGGGTCCCAGGAGACCCAGTACTTC,CATSAGSQETQYF
-,13,TRBV19,-,TRBJ1-1,TGTGCCAGTAGTCAACAGACAAACACTGAAGCTTTCTTT,CASSQQTNTEAFF
-,15,TRBV5-1,TRBD1,TRBJ2-7,TGCGCCAGCAGCTCCAGTCCGGGACAGTATACGGAGCAGTACTTC,CASSSSPGQYTEQYF
few,16,TRBV7-2,-,TRBJ2-2,TGTGCCAGCAGCTTAGCAGGCCAGGGAGGTTTCCGGGAGCTGTTTTTT,CASSLAGQGGFRELFF
once,15,TRBV4-2,-,TRBJ2-1,TGTGCCAGCAGCCAAGACAGGGTTTCCTACAATGAGCAGTTCTTC,CASSQDRVSYNEQFF
-,15,TRBV5-6,TRBD1,TRBJ2-3,TGTGCCAGCAGCAATCCGGACAGGGGCACAGATACGCAGTATTTT,CASSNPDRGTDTQYF
-,15,TRBV5-1,-,TRBJ1-1,TGCGCCAGCAGCTTGGAGTCAACAGGGCAGACTGAAGCTTTCTTT,CASSLESTGQTEAFF
-,18,TRBV9,TRBD1,TRBJ1-3,TGTGCCAGCAGCGTAGGGGCCCAGGGGGCTTCCTCTGGAAACACCATATATTTT,CASSVGAQGASSGNTIYF
-,15,TRBV15,-,TRBJ1-5,TGTGCCACCAGCGACCGCAGGGGAGGCAATCAGCCCCAGCATTTT,CATSDRRGGNQPQHF
-,14,TRBV19,TRBD1,TRBJ1-1,TGTGCCAGTAGCTGGGACAGCCAGAACACTGAAGCTTTCTTT,CASSWDSQNTEAFF
-,15,TRBV5-1,-,TRBJ2-5,TGCGCCAGTACCCTGGGGGGGCTAAAGGAAGAGACCCAGTACTTC,CASTLGGLKEETQYF
-,15,TRBV19,-,TRBJ1-1,TGTGCCAGTACACAGTCGATCTCGGGGGGGGGTAAAGCTTTCTTT,CASTQSISGGGKAFF
few,17,TRBV4-1,TRBD2,TRBJ2-3,TGCGCCAGCAGCCAAGGGGTTAGCGGGAGTGGGATAGATACGCAGTATTTT,CASSQGVSGSGIDTQYF
once,19,TRBV4-1,TRBD2,TRBJ2-4,TGCGCCAGCAGCCAGCCTCTAGCGGGGGTTTTAAAGGGCAAAAACATTCAGTACTTC,CASSQPLAGVLKGKNIQYF
-,13,TRBV24-1,-,TRBJ2-5,TGTGCCACCAGTGATGCTAGTTTGGAGACCCAGTACTTC,CATSDASLETQYF
-,14,TRBV30,-,TRBJ1-5,TGTGCCTGGAGTGATTTCTTGGGGGCCCAGCCCCAGCATTTT,CAWSDFLGAQPQHF
-,15,TRBV11-3,TRBD2,TRBJ2-1,TGTGCCAGCAGCCTCACGGGACTATTGGGGAATGAGCAGTTCTTC,CASSLTGLLGNEQFF
-,15,TRBV7-9,TRBD2,TRBJ2-3,TGTGCCAGCAGCTTAATAGCGGGAGTGGCAGATACGCAGTATTTT,CASSLIAGVADTQYF
-,17,TRBV11-3,TRBD2,TRBJ2-1,TGTGCCAGCAGCGCATCGGGGGGGGCAGAGGTATACAATGAGCAGTTCTTC,CASSASGGAEVYNEQFF
-,13,TRBV29-1,TRBD2,TRBJ2-1,TGCAGCGTTGTATCTAGCGGTTACAATGAGCAGTTCTTC,CSVVSSGYNEQFF
few,14,TRBV7-2,TRBD2,TRBJ2-7,TGTGCCAGCAGCTTAGAAGCGGGAGGAGGGGAGCAGTACTTC,CASSLEAGGGEQYF
-,12,TRBV12-3/TRBV12-4,-,TRBJ2-1,TGTGCCAGCAGTCGCAGGGACAATGAGCAGTTCTTC,CASSRRDNEQFF
-,12,TRBV7-2,-,TRBJ1-2,TGTGCCAGCAGCCGAGATCACTATGGCTACACCTTC,CASSRDHYGYTF
-,14,TRBV19,-,TRBJ1-6,TGTGCCAGTAGTGGCCAGGGTTTAAATTCACCCCTCCACTTT,CASSGQGLNSPLHF
-,15,TRBV3-1/TRBV3-2,TRBD1,TRBJ1-2,TGTGCCAGCAGCCAAGGAGGACAGGGTCTGAGGGGCTACACCTTC,CASSQGGQGLRGYTF
few,15,TRBV5-1,-,TRBJ2-2,TGCGCCAGCAGCCCCCCGGGGATGAGGGCCGGGGAGCTGTTTTTT,CASSPPGMRAGELFF
once,16,TRBV11-3,TRBD1,TRBJ1-1,TGTGCCAGCAGCTTAGGCCAGGACAGGGGGAACACTGAAGCTTTCTTT,CASSLGQDRGNTEAFF
few,13,TRBV19,-,TRBJ1-1,TGTGCCAGTAGTCTGGCAGGGCGCACTGAAGCTTTCTTT,CASSLAGRTEAFF
-,16,TRBV11-3,TRBD2,TRBJ2-3,TGTGCCAGCAGCCGCGGGACTAGCGGGAGTGCAGATACGCAGTATTTT,CASSRGTSGSADTQYF
-,15,TRBV5-1,-,TRBJ2-1,TGCGCCAGCAGCGGCGGAGGGAGCACCCACAATGAGCAGTTCTTC,CASSGGGSTHNEQFF
-,12,TRBV12-3/TRBV12-4,-,TRBJ1-1,TGTGCCAGCAGTCCCCAGCAGGGTGCAGCTTTCTTT,CASSPQQGAAFF
-,16,TRBV18,TRBD1,TRBJ2-3,TGTGCCAGCTCACCACCGGACAGGACCTCCACAGATACGCAGTATTTT,CASSPPDRTSTDTQYF
-,17,TRBV2,TRBD2,TRBJ2-3,TGTGCCAGCAGCTCCGGGAACGGCGGGAGGAGCACAGATACGCAGTATTTT,CASSSGNGGRSTDTQYF
-,14,TRBV5-5,TRBD1,TRBJ1-5,TGTGCCAGCAGCGACAGGGTTAGGAATCAGCCCCAGCATTTT,CASSDRVRNQPQHF
-,13,TRBV19,-,TRBJ2-1,TGTGCCAGTAGTATCCGAGGGCGGTGGGAGCAGTTCTTC,CASSIRGRWEQFF